The 24 T cell receptor beta chains given below trace back to one sample, sequenced in a study of shared clonotypes between healthy human individuals (dated by TCRdb to the early 2020s). The library was generated by the immunoSEQ multiplex PCR assay. TCRdb obtained this table from immuneACCESS and retained in-frame rearrangements with V and J assigned. These tables miss some clones; where compared with another copy, unresolved V genes account for less than half of the shortfall, and the remainder is unexplained. The sample table records roughly 2.6 million clones; approximately 94% of these occur just once. The ten top clones hold over 0.12% of the sample. The sample was naive CD4+ T cells sorted from blood. In light of the paper, this sample's cell subset or site label describes: CD45RA+ positively selected. The receptors originated from a man aged 18 to 29 in good health.

The V gene is TRBV7-3, the J gene TRBJ2-2; a possible D gene is TRBD2 (6 bases). Trimming pared 1 base from V and 0 bases from J, leaving 12 bases between. The CDR3 contains 17 residues. Looked up from germline, CDR1 is SGHTA and CDR2 is FQGTGA. The CDR3 sequence is CASSLMGGTANTGELFF. The CDR3 DNA follows: TGTGCCAGCAGCTTAATGGGGGGAACGGCGAACACCGGGGAGCTGTTTTTT.

The table lists this clone with a few counts. The chain links TRBV30 to TRBJ2-2, with D uncertain. Trimming cost V 1 base and J 5 bases, with 8 bases left between them. Germline loops: CDR1 GTSNPN, CDR2 SVGIG (reference sequence). The CDR3 sequence is 13 residues long. The DNA of the CDR3 is TGTGCCTGGAGTGGGTTGGGTACCGGGGAGCTGTTTTTT. Translation gives CAWSGLGTGELFF.

The chain is built from TRBV5-5 and TRBJ2-1; TRBD2 agrees at 12 bases. The junction had 14 bases not matched to a gene; V was cut back by 5 bases and J by 5 bases. In germline, CDR1 is SGHKS, CDR2 YYEKEE (reference sequence). The CDR3 is 18 amino acids. The DNA for the CDR3 is TGTGCCAGCAGTCCGGGACTAGCGGGCATACCCTTAAACAATGAGCAGTTCTTC. It codes for CASSPGLAGIPLNNEQFF. Supplemented by reference TRBV5-5 and TRBJ2-1, the full variable domain reads DAGVTQSPTHLIKTRGQQVTLRCSPISGHKSVSWYQQVLGQGPQFIFQYYEKEERGRGNFPDRFSARQFPNYSSELNVNALLLGDSALYLCASSPGLAGIPLNNEQFFGPGTRLTVL.

V gene TRBV2 combines with J gene TRBJ2-3; no clear D gene. This CDR3 spans 15 amino acids. V was shortened by 5 bases and J by 1 base, with 13 bases between the two germline ends. Per germline, CDR1 SNHLY and CDR2 FYNNEI. DNA for the CDR3: TGTGCCAGCAGTATCCTCCCGCAGGGCACAGATACGCAGTATTTT. Its translation is CASSILPQGTDTQYF.

V usage is TRBV2 and J usage is TRBJ1-4; a weak D match, TRBD1 (6 bases). The CDR3 covers 15 residues. Trimming cost V 3 bases and J 7 bases, with 15 bases left between them. Germline V gives CDR1 SNHLY, CDR2 FYNNEI. DNA for the CDR3: TGTGCCAGCAGTGACAGGGGATTAGGGAGTGAAAAACTGTTTTTT. As protein: CASSDRGLGSEKLFF.

V gene TRBV30 combines with J gene TRBJ1-3; 8 positions match TRBD1. Germline V gene data show CDR1 as GTSNPN and CDR2 as SVGIG (reference sequence). The CDR3 totals 15 residues. The V segment lost 2 bases and the J segment 0 bases; nucleotides outside the gene matches: 3. The CDR3 sequence is CAWSQTGGSGNTIYF. CDR3 nucleotide sequence: TGTGCCTGGAGTCAAACAGGGGGCTCTGGAAACACCATATATTTT. Based on the CDR3 plus reference TRBV30 and TRBJ1-3, the full variable domain is SQTIHQWPATLVQPVGSPLSLECTVEGTSNPNLYWYRQAAGRGLQLLFYSVGIGQISSEVPQNLSASRPQDRQFILSSKKLLLSDSGFYLCAWSQTGGSGNTIYFGEGSWLTVV.

The V call is TRBV5-4, the J call TRBJ1-6; possibly TRBD1 for D (5 bases). The V and J ends lost 1 base and 7 bases respectively, with 15 bases between them. The CDR3 consists of 16 residues. CDR1 SGHNT and CDR2 YYREEE come from the germline V gene (reference sequence). CDR3 DNA sequence: TGTGCCAGCAGCTTGATGGGGGAAGCACCCAATTCACCCCTCCACTTT. Protein sequence: CASSLMGEAPNSPLHF.

This clone was seen more than once but under ten times. The chain joins TRBV5-1 to TRBJ1-1; D perhaps matches TRBD1 (5 bases). In germline, CDR1 is SGHRS, CDR2 YFSETQ. This CDR3 contains 14 residues. The V gene lost 4 bases and the J gene lost 6 bases, with 16 bases spanning the gap. CDR3 nucleotide sequence: TGCGCCAGCAGCGTAAGAGGATGGGACGCTGAAGCTTTCTTT. This encodes CASSVRGWDAEAFF.

V usage is TRBV11-2 and J usage is TRBJ2-3; 15 bases fit TRBD2. Per the germline V gene, CDR1 is SGHAT and CDR2 is FQNNGV. This CDR3 contains 15 residues. Trimming took 3 bases from V and 6 from J; bases not matched to a gene: 1. The CDR3: CASSFGLAGGDTQYF. CDR3 sequence (DNA): TGTGCCAGCAGCTTCGGACTAGCGGGAGGGGATACGCAGTATTTT.

The chain combines TRBV18 with TRBJ2-3; D unresolved. The V gene lost 10 bases and the J gene lost 2 bases, with 19 bases spanning the gap. CDR3 size: 15 residues. Per the germline V gene, CDR1 is KGHSH and CDR2 is LQKENI. CDR3 sequence (DNA): TGTGCCACCATAAATCCCGGATCGAACACAGATACGCAGTATTTT. The encoded protein is CATINPGSNTDTQYF. The complete variable domain, with remaining parts taken from reference TRBV18 and TRBJ2-3, reads NAGVMQNPRHLVRRRGQEARLRCSPMKGHSHVYWYRQLPEEGLKFMVYLQKENIIDESGMPKERFSAEFPKEGPSILRIQQVVRGDSAAYFCATINPGSNTDTQYFGPGTRLTVL.

CDR3 DNA sequence: TGCGCCAGCAGCTTGGCCCTGGACAGTGGGTCAGATACGCAGTATTTT. The encoded protein is CASSLALDSGSDTQYF. The V and J genes are TRBV5-1 and TRBJ2-3; D might be TRBD1 (6 bases). Looked up from germline, CDR1 is SGHRS and CDR2 is YFSETQ. Trimming cost V 0 bases and J 4 bases, with 15 bases left between them. This CDR3 comprises 16 residues.

The table lists this clone with a count of one. The chain couples TRBV4-3 to TRBJ2-5; the match to TRBD2 covers 9 bases. Trimming cost V 0 bases and J 9 bases; bases outside gene matches: 5. CDR1 and CDR2 (germline): LGHNA, YSLEER. This CDR3 contains 14 residues. This chain's CDR3 is CASSQEIAGASQYF. The CDR3 nucleotides are TGCGCCAGCAGCCAAGAGATAGCGGGAGCGTCCCAGTACTTC.

This clone appeared a single time. The V and J genes are TRBV6-4 and TRBJ1-2; D not certain. This CDR3 comprises 15 residues. From germline, CDR1 is MRHNA and CDR2 SNTAGT. The V end lost 2 bases, the J end lost 0 bases, and 10 bases lay between the germline ends. The CDR3 nucleotides read TGTGCCAGCAGTGACGGCGGCACCACTAACTATGGCTACACCTTC. Translated: CASSDGGTTNYGYTF.

This clone appeared once. The rearrangement joins TRBV7-9 to TRBJ2-1; perhaps TRBD2 as D (6 bases). V was pared by 2 bases and J by 4 bases, with 12 bases between. The CDR3 sequence is 15 residues long. In germline, CDR1 is SEHNR, CDR2 FQNEAQ (reference sequence). The CDR3, as DNA: TGTGCCAGCAGCTTAAGTAGCGGCGTATACAATGAGCAGTTCTTC. It translates to CASSLSSGVYNEQFF.

This sequence joins TRBV6-1 and TRBJ1-1; 7 bases map to TRBD1. V shed 6 bases, J shed 4 bases, and the junction held 11 bases outside the gene matches. CDR3 length equals 15 residues. Germline CDR1 MNHNS, CDR2 SASEGT. CDR3 region: CASRLDRASFTEAFF. The CDR3 coding sequence is TGTGCCAGCAGGCTCGACAGGGCTTCATTCACTGAAGCTTTCTTT.

The J gene is TRBJ2-2, the V gene TRBV6-1, with 8 bases that match TRBD1. Germline-derived CDR1 and CDR2 are MNHNS and SASEGT. The CDR3 runs 15 residues. Trimming at V came to 5 bases and at J to 7 bases, leaving 9 bases not matched to a gene. The CDR3 bases are TGTGCCAGCAGTCTTCGCACAGGGGGAGGCGGGGAGCTGTTTTTT. This codes for CASSLRTGGGGELFF.

This clone has more than one count but fewer than ten. The chain carries TRBV2 and TRBJ1-4; TRBD1 matches at 8 bases. In germline, CDR1 is SNHLY, CDR2 FYNNEI. J was trimmed by 14 bases and V by 6 bases; bases with no gene match: 5. The CDR3 extends over 11 amino acids. Here the CDR3 DNA reads TGTGCCAGCAGGGTAACAGGGGGTCTGTTTTTT. This encodes CASRVTGGLFF.

The V call is TRBV10-3, the J call TRBJ1-1; D remains unclear. With 0 bases removed from V and 1 base from J, the gap between germline ends came to 6 bases. Germline V CDR1 and CDR2: ENHRY, SYGVKD. The CDR3 loop spans 14 amino acids. The CDR3 coding sequence is TGTGCCATCAGTGAGTCTGGAACGAACACTGAAGCTTTCTTT. Its protein product is CAISESGTNTEAFF.

The chain joins TRBV11-2 to TRBJ1-5; maybe TRBD1 (6 bases). CDR3 length: 15 residues. V dropped 0 bases and J dropped 6 bases, with 12 bases sitting between them. CDR1 SGHAT and CDR2 FQNNGV come from the germline V gene. The CDR3 sequence: CASSLDRVRGQPQHF. DNA for the CDR3: TGTGCCAGCAGCTTAGATAGGGTCAGGGGTCAGCCCCAGCATTTT.

This clone was seen just once. The chain couples TRBV5-1 to TRBJ2-2, with 8 positions matching TRBD2. The CDR3 sequence is 15 residues long. The germline V gene has CDR1 SGHRS and CDR2 YFSETQ. V lost 1 base and J lost 5; bases outside the gene matches: 4. This CDR3 is CASSLLSGSTGELFF. Written as DNA, the CDR3 is TGCGCCAGCAGCTTGCTGAGCGGGAGTACCGGGGAGCTGTTTTTT.

The chain links TRBV30 to TRBJ2-3; TRBD2 might be the D (6 bases). Trimming stripped 2 bases from V and 0 bases from J, with 6 bases between. The CDR3 totals 13 residues. In germline, CDR1 is GTSNPN, CDR2 SVGIG (reference sequence). The CDR3 DNA follows: TGTGCCTGGAGTCTAGCGAGCACAGATACGCAGTATTTT. Its protein is CAWSLASTDTQYF.

Of note for this clone: This sample includes further DNA sequences coding for the same CDR3. The chain couples TRBV30 to TRBJ2-7, with 9 bases identical to TRBD2. Germline V gene lookup returns CDR1 GTSNPN and CDR2 SVGIG (reference sequence). Unmatched junction bases numbered 4, after V lost 3 bases and J lost 4 bases. The CDR3 is 13 residues long. CDR3 protein: CAWSGLAGYEQYF. The CDR3 DNA sequence: TGTGCCTGGAGCGGGCTAGCGGGGTACGAGCAGTACTTC.

About this clone itself: The likely explanation is a read error, given a far larger clone one base away. Distinct nucleotide sequences in the sample also encode this CDR3. The CDR3 region has the DNA TGTGCCAGCAGCCCCTCCTACGAGCAGTACTTC. It encodes CASSPSYEQYF. This sequence joins TRBV6-6 and TRBJ2-7; D unclear. The CDR3 is 11 amino acids. Trimming removed 6 bases at V and 0 bases at J, with 3 bases between. Germline V CDR1 and CDR2: MNHNY, SVGAGI (reference sequence).

In the case of this clone: This sample also contains other DNA sequences that code for the same CDR3. The J gene is TRBJ2-2, the V gene TRBV9, with 11 bases that match TRBD2. The CDR3 runs to 17 residues. Germline CDR1 reads SGDLS; CDR2 reads YYNGEE. J lost 0 bases, V lost 0 bases, and 1 base had no gene match. The CDR3 loop is CASSVGLAGPNTGELFF. Here the CDR3 DNA reads TGTGCCAGCAGCGTAGGACTAGCGGGACCGAACACCGGGGAGCTGTTTTTT.